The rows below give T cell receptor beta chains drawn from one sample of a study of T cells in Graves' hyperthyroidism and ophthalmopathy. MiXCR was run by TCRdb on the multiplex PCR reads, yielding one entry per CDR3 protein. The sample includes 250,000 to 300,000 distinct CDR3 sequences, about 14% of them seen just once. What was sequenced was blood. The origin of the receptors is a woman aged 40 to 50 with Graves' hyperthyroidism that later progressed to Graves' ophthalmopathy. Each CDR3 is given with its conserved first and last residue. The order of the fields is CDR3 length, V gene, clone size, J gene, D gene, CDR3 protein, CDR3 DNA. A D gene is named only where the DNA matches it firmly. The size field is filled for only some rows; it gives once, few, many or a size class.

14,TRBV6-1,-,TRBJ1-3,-,CATKSESSGNTIYF,TGTGCCACCAAATCGGAGAGCTCTGGAAACACCATATATTTT
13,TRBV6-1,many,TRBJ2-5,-,CAGNRGSQETQYF,TGTGCCGGCAATCGCGGTTCCCAAGAGACCCAGTACTTC
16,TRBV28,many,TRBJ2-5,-,CASSLIGVGGGETQYF,TGTGCCAGCAGTTTAATTGGGGTAGGGGGAGGAGAGACCCAGTACTTC
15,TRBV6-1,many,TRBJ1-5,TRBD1,CASTTQGKGNQPQHF,TGTGCCAGCACCACACAGGGGAAAGGCAATCAGCCCCAGCATTTT
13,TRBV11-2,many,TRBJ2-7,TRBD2,CASRVAGAYEQYF,TGTGCCAGCAGGGTAGCGGGAGCCTACGAGCAGTACTTC
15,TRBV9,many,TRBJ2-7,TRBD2,CASSVGTSVSYEQYF,TGTGCCAGCAGCGTAGGGACTAGCGTCTCCTACGAGCAGTACTTC
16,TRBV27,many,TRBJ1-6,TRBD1,CASSWTGTGFSSPLHF,TGTGCCAGCAGTTGGACCGGGACAGGGTTTAGTTCACCCCTCCACTTT
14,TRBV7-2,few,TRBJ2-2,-,CASSLGSNWGELFF,TGTGCCAGCAGCTTAGGCTCGAACTGGGGGGAGCTGTTTTTT
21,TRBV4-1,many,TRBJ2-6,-,CASSQEVFREPSISGANVLTF,TGCGCCAGCAGCCAAGAGGTCTTCAGGGAACCCTCTATCTCTGGGGCCAACGTCCTGACTTTC
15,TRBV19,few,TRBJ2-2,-,CASTMGRPNTGELFF,TGTGCCAGCACCATGGGGCGGCCGAACACCGGGGAGCTGTTTTTT
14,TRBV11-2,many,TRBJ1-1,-,CASSSWTGDTEAFF,TGTGCCAGCAGCTCCTGGACCGGAGACACTGAAGCTTTCTTT
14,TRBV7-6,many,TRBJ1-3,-,CASSEISSGNTIYF,TGTGCCTCCTCAGAGATCTCCTCTGGAAACACCATATATTTT
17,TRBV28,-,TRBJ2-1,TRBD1,CASSLPKDRGMMDEQFF,TGTGCCAGCAGTTTACCCAAGGACAGGGGGATGATGGATGAGCAGTTCTTC
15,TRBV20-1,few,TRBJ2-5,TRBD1,CSARDWGQGNRFQYF,TGCAGTGCTAGAGATTGGGGACAGGGCAATCGGTTTCAGTACTTC
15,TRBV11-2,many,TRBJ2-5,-,CASSLVVSYQETQYF,TGTGCCAGCAGCTTAGTCGTCTCGTACCAAGAGACCCAGTACTTC